These 27 T cell receptor beta chains originate from one sample sequenced in a study of T cell responses to AZD1222 COVID-19 vaccine. The data were produced by immunoSEQ multiplex PCR, yet TCRdb's version contains in-frame clones alone and is incomplete. This table holds 140,000 to 150,000 clones, about 91% found once. The input for sequencing was peripheral blood, taken 28 days after the second AZD1222 dose. The receptors derive from an adult who received the AZD1222 COVID-19 vaccine.

The chain couples TRBV28 to TRBJ1-2; 8 bases line up with TRBD1. The CDR3 is 15 residues long. Trimming cost V 6 bases and J 4 bases; bases outside gene matches: 10. The germline gives CDR1 MDHEN, CDR2 SYDVKM. CDR3 region: CASRDGTGSTYGYTF. The CDR3, as DNA: TGTGCCAGCAGAGATGGGACAGGTTCTACCTATGGCTACACCTTC.

The gene calls are TRBV13 and TRBJ2-3, with D perhaps given as TRBD1 or TRBD2 (7 bases each). V was cut by 5 bases and J by 2 bases, with 14 bases left in between. This CDR3 spans 15 amino acids. CDR1 and CDR2 from the germline V gene are PRHDT and FYEKMQ (reference sequence). The CDR3 spells CASSQSGGATDTQYF. In nucleotides, the CDR3 is TGTGCCAGCAGCCAGTCAGGGGGGGCCACAGATACGCAGTATTTT.

This sequence joins TRBV5-4 and TRBJ2-1; D tentatively reads TRBD1 or TRBD2 (5 bases each). The V gene lost 4 bases and the J gene lost 8 bases, with 19 bases spanning the gap. The CDR3 has 15 residues. The V gene's germline CDR1 is SGHNT and CDR2 YYREEE (reference sequence). The CDR3: CASSQSRRLGDEQFF. The CDR3, as DNA: TGTGCCAGCAGCCAGTCGAGGAGATTGGGGGATGAGCAGTTCTTC.

The chain has TRBV11-3 and TRBJ1-6; D unresolved. Per the germline V gene, CDR1 is SGHNT and CDR2 is YENEEA. CDR3 length equals 13 residues. Trimming left V 2 bases short and J 9 bases short, with 8 bases between. The CDR3 coding sequence is TGTGCCAGCAGCTTATCAGGTGGTTCACCCCTCCACTTT. Its translation: CASSLSGGSPLHF. Full variable domain (remainder filled in from reference TRBV11-3 and TRBJ1-6): EAGVVQSPRYKIIEKKQPVAFWCNPISGHNTLYWYLQNLGQGPELLIRYENEEAVDDSQLPKDRFSAERLKGVDSTLKIQPAELGDSAVYLCASSLSGGSPLHFGNGTRLTVT.

The V gene is TRBV2, the J gene TRBJ2-5; 13 nucleotides agree with TRBD2. V was pared by 2 bases and J by 5 bases, with 5 bases of the junction left unmatched. Germline V gene data show CDR1 as SNHLY and CDR2 as FYNNEI. CDR3 length: 16 amino acids. This CDR3 is CASSELGLAGDETQYF. DNA of the CDR3: TGTGCCAGCAGTGAACTAGGACTAGCGGGAGACGAGACCCAGTACTTC.

The J gene is TRBJ1-1, the V gene TRBV3-1 (or the pseudogene TRBV3-2); D is unresolved. The CDR3 runs to 13 residues. The V end lost 4 bases, the J end lost 5 bases, and 11 bases lay between the germline ends. The germline V gene has CDR1 LGHDT and CDR2 YNNKEL (reference sequence). This chain's CDR3 is CASSPEARTEAFF. The CDR3 DNA sequence: TGTGCCAGCAGCCCAGAGGCTCGGACTGAAGCTTTCTTT.

The rearrangement uses TRBV5-6 and TRBJ1-3, with TRBD1 matching over 8 bases. There are 15 residues in the CDR3. Germline lookup yields CDR1 SGHDT and CDR2 YYEEEE. V gave up 1 base and J gave up 2 bases; unmatched junction bases: 2. The CDR3 is CASSLLQGAGNTIYF. Written as DNA, the CDR3 is TGTGCCAGCAGCTTGCTACAGGGGGCTGGAAACACCATATATTTT.

The V and J genes are TRBV6-2 or TRBV6-3 and TRBJ1-2; no definite D call. Germline CDR1 reads MNHEY; CDR2 reads SVGEGT. Trimming stripped 6 bases from V and 5 bases from J, with 16 bases between. The CDR3 extends over 14 amino acids. The CDR3 DNA is TGTGCCAGCAGCCTGATCCTAGGCCCATATGGCTACACCTTC. It is translated as CASSLILGPYGYTF.

This chain connects TRBV9 to TRBJ2-7; 8 nucleotides line up with TRBD1. Germline CDR1 SGDLS, CDR2 YYNGEE. The CDR3 is 13 amino acids. The junction had 5 bases not matched to a gene; V was cut back by 3 bases and J by 6 bases. The DNA of the CDR3 is TGTGCCAGCAGCGCCGTCACAGGGGGCGAGCAGTACTTC. It yields the protein CASSAVTGGEQYF.

The chain has TRBV5-6 and TRBJ1-1; no clear D gene. CDR3 length: 14 residues. Germline V gene data show CDR1 as SGHDT and CDR2 as YYEEEE. V was clipped by 2 bases and J by 1 base, with 9 bases between them. The CDR3 region is CASSFKSSNTEAFF. The CDR3 bases are TGTGCCAGCAGCTTTAAGTCCTCGAACACTGAAGCTTTCTTT.

The rearrangement links TRBV9 to TRBJ2-2; perhaps TRBD1 as D (6 bases). This CDR3 has 14 amino acids. CDR1 and CDR2 (germline): SGDLS, YYNGEE. Between the trimmed V and J ends, which lost 3 bases and 6 bases, there was a span of 12 bases. The chain's CDR3 is CASSALQGPGELFF. For the CDR3, the DNA is TGTGCCAGCAGCGCCCTACAGGGACCCGGGGAGCTGTTTTTT. The full variable domain, its missing parts supplied by reference TRBV9 and TRBJ2-2, is DSGVTQTPKHLITATGQRVTLRCSPRSGDLSVYWYQQSLDQGLQFLIQYYNGEERAKGNILERFSAQQFPDLHSELNLSSLELGDSALYFCASSALQGPGELFFGEGSRLTVL.

V gene TRBV5-4 combines with J gene TRBJ2-7; 9 nucleotides line up with TRBD2. This CDR3 comprises 15 residues. CDR1 and CDR2 (germline): SGHNT, YYREEE (reference sequence). V lost 4 bases, J lost 0 bases, and 5 bases stayed unmatched. CDR3 bases: TGTGCCAGCAGCCTGGCTAGCGGGACCTCCTACGAGCAGTACTTC. Translated, it gives CASSLASGTSYEQYF. The full variable domain, rest sourced from reference TRBV5-4 and TRBJ2-7, is ETGVTQSPTHLIKTRGQQVTLRCSSQSGHNTVSWYQQALGQGPQFIFQYYREEENGRGNFPPRFSGLQFPNYSSELNVNALELDDSALYLCASSLASGTSYEQYFGPGTRLTVT.

CDR3 coding DNA: TGTGCCAGCAACGAAATGGGATTGACTGAAGCTTTCTTT. It codes for CASNEMGLTEAFF. The chain is built from TRBV11-1 and TRBJ1-1; D is uncertain. The CDR3 is made up of 13 amino acids. The germline V and J ends were trimmed by 7 bases and 5 bases, with 14 bases remaining between them. Germline V gives CDR1 SGHAT, CDR2 FQDESV (reference sequence).

This clone was seen only once. V and J are TRBV27 and TRBJ1-2, with a tentative D call TRBD1 (5 bases). V was clipped by 4 bases and J by 6 bases, with 18 bases between them. CDR1 and CDR2 from the germline V gene are MNHEY and SMNVEV (reference sequence). This CDR3 is 15 amino acids long. In nucleotides, the CDR3 is TGTGCCAGCAGTTATTTGCTAGGGGAGGTGAATGGCTACACCTTC. Protein: CASSYLLGEVNGYTF.

This chain joins TRBV18 and TRBJ1-2, with D hard to call. The V end was cut by 3 bases, the J end by 4 bases, with 18 bases between. CDR3 length equals 16 residues. Germline V lookup: CDR1 KGHSH, CDR2 LQKENI. Here the CDR3 DNA reads TGTGCCAGCTCACCGACCCCAGGAACGCTAGGCTATGGCTACACCTTC. Translated, it gives CASSPTPGTLGYGYTF.

The V and J genes are TRBV3-1 (or the pseudogene TRBV3-2) and TRBJ1-3; D is ambiguous. Germline values: CDR1 LGHDT, CDR2 YNNKEL (reference sequence). Trimming took off 0 bases at V and 0 bases at J, with 9 bases between the two ends. The CDR3 is made up of 16 amino acids. CDR3 coding DNA: TGTGCCAGCAGCCAAGATATCCGGCGCTCTGGAAACACCATATATTTT. As protein: CASSQDIRRSGNTIYF.

V is TRBV4-1 and J is TRBJ2-2; no reliable D call. V was shortened by 0 bases and J by 5 bases, with 10 bases between the two germline ends. From germline, CDR1 is MGHRA and CDR2 YSYEKL. This CDR3 comprises 15 residues. CDR3 sequence: CASSQDRVWTGELFF. The CDR3 DNA follows: TGCGCCAGCAGCCAAGATAGGGTTTGGACCGGGGAGCTGTTTTTT.

V gene TRBV2 combines with J gene TRBJ2-3, with TRBD2 identical over 9 bases. The CDR3 has 15 residues. After removal of 8 bases from V and 3 bases from J, the junction contained 9 bases not matched to a gene. Germline V CDR1 and CDR2: SNHLY, FYNNEI. As DNA, the CDR3 is TGTGCCAGCGGACGAGCGGGGGGCCAAACAGATACGCAGTATTTT. Translation gives CASGRAGGQTDTQYF.

The genes are TRBV12-3 or TRBV12-4 and TRBJ2-7, with D maybe TRBD2 (6 bases). The CDR3 consists of 12 residues. V was shortened by 3 bases and J by 4 bases, with 7 bases between the two germline ends. CDR3 in DNA: TGTGCCAGCAGTTTGGGGACTTACGAGCAGTACTTC. It translates to CASSLGTYEQYF.

The rearrangement links TRBV19 to TRBJ1-2; D unclear. Germline CDR1 and CDR2: LNHDA and SQIVND (reference sequence). Trimming took off 5 bases at V and 1 base at J, with 11 bases between the two ends. The CDR3 runs 14 residues. CDR3 nucleotides: TGTGCCAGTAGTGAGGGCAGCTATAACTATGGCTACACCTTC. Translating gives CASSEGSYNYGYTF.

The chain joins TRBV9 to TRBJ1-1; D perhaps matches TRBD1 (6 bases). Germline CDR1 reads SGDLS; CDR2 reads YYNGEE. There are 15 residues in the CDR3. The V and J ends lost 1 base and 0 bases respectively, with 10 bases between them. CDR3 residues: CASSVRGMMNTEAFF. The DNA for the CDR3 is TGTGCCAGCAGCGTAAGGGGGATGATGAACACTGAAGCTTTCTTT. Supplemented by reference TRBV9 and TRBJ1-1, the full variable domain reads DSGVTQTPKHLITATGQRVTLRCSPRSGDLSVYWYQQSLDQGLQFLIQYYNGEERAKGNILERFSAQQFPDLHSELNLSSLELGDSALYFCASSVRGMMNTEAFFGQGTRLTVV.

This chain connects TRBV6-2 or TRBV6-3 to TRBJ1-2; D is ambiguous. The V gene lost 2 bases and the J gene lost 3 bases, with 10 bases spanning the gap. CDR3 length equals 14 residues. CDR1 and CDR2 from the germline V gene are MNHEY and SVGEGT. CDR3: CASSYGQSHYGYTF. In nucleotides, the CDR3 is TGTGCCAGCAGTTACGGGCAGAGTCACTATGGCTACACCTTC.

The rearrangement joins TRBV11-2 to TRBJ1-3; TRBD1 is a possible D gene (6 bases). Trimming took off 3 bases at V and 2 bases at J, with 14 bases between the two ends. CDR3 length equals 16 residues. Per germline, CDR1 SGHAT and CDR2 FQNNGV. CDR3 sequence reads: CASSLRGGLTGNTIYF. CDR3 DNA sequence: TGTGCCAGCAGCTTGAGGGGGGGACTAACTGGAAACACCATATATTTT.

This clone was detected once. The J gene is TRBJ2-3, the V gene TRBV6-1; TRBD2 matches 7 bases. Germline assignment: CDR1 MNHNS and CDR2 SASEGT. The V segment lost 3 bases and the J segment 2 bases; nucleotides outside the gene matches: 11. The CDR3 runs 17 residues. In DNA, the CDR3 is TGTGCCAGCAGTGAGGTTAGGAGCGGGGCTATCACAGATACGCAGTATTTT. Translated, it gives CASSEVRSGAITDTQYF.

The gene calls are TRBV6-5 and TRBJ1-1; D not certain. Germline V CDR1 and CDR2: MNHEY, SVGAGI. The CDR3 consists of 11 residues. V lost 7 bases and J lost 1, with 4 bases in between. CDR3 region: CASNWNTEAFF. CDR3 in DNA: TGTGCCAGCAATTGGAACACTGAAGCTTTCTTT.

The chain is built from TRBV30 and TRBJ2-5; D possibly corresponds to TRBD2 (6 bases). Deletions cut 5 bases from V and 0 bases from J, with 16 bases between. The germline CDR1 and CDR2 sequences are GTSNPN and SVGIG (reference sequence). The CDR3 runs 15 residues. CDR3 sequence reads: CAWRTGRGNQETQYF. In DNA form, the CDR3 reads TGTGCCTGGCGTACGGGACGGGGGAACCAAGAGACCCAGTACTTC.

This chain connects TRBV29-1 to TRBJ2-7, with D perhaps being TRBD1 or TRBD2 (6 bases each). Trimming removed 3 bases at V and 2 bases at J, with 14 bases between. The CDR3 covers 14 residues. The germline gives CDR1 SQVTM, CDR2 ANQGSEA. CDR3 in DNA: TGCAGCGTTGAGGGGGGCGGAGGGACCTACGAGCAGTACTTC. It translates to CSVEGGGGTYEQYF.